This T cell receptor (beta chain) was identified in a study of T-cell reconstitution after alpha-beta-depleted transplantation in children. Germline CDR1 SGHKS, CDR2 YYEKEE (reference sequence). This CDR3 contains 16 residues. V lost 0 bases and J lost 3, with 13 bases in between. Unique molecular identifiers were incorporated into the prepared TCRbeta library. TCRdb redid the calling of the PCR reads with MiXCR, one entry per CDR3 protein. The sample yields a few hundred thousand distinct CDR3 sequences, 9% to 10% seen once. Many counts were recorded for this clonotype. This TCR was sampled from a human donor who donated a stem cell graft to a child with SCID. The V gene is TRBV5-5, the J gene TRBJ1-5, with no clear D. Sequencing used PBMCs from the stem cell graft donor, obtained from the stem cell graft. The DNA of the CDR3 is TGTGCCAGCAGCTTGGCCGGTAATAGAGTCAATCAGCCCCAGCATTTT. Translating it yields CASSLAGNRVNQPQHF. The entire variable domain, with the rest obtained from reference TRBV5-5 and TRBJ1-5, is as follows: DAGVTQSPTHLIKTRGQQVTLRCSPISGHKSVSWYQQVLGQGPQFIFQYYEKEERGRGNFPDRFSARQFPNYSSELNVNALLLGDSALYLCASSLAGNRVNQPQHFGDGTRLSIL.